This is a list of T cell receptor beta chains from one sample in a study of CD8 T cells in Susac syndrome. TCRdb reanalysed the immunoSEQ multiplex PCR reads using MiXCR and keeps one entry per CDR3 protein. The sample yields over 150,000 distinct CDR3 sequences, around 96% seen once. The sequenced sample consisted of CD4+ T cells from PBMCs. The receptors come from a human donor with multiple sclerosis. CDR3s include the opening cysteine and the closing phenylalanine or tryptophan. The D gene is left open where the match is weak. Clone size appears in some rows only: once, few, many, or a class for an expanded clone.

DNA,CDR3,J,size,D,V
TGTGCCAGCAACCAACCGGGACAACTCAATGAGCAGTTCTTC,CASNQPGQLNEQFF,TRBJ2-1,.,.,TRBV14
TGTGCCTGGGACAGGGATTGGGGCTATGGCTACACCTTC,CAWDRDWGYGYTF,TRBJ1-2,.,TRBD1,TRBV30
TGTGCCAGCAGCTACCAATCCGGGACCCGGGCCCGGGAGACCCAGTACTTC,CASSYQSGTRARETQYF,TRBJ2-5,.,.,TRBV27
TGTGCCAGCAGCCAAGATCGAGCCCGCGGGGGGGCCGAAAAAGCTTTCTTT,CASSQDRARGGAEKAFF,TRBJ1-1,.,.,TRBV3-1
TGTGCCAGCAGCCAAGCGAGTAGCCGGGGGGGCCTCGATGAGCAGTTCTTC,CASSQASSRGGLDEQFF,TRBJ2-1,.,TRBD2,TRBV4-2
TGCGCCGGGTTCGTCTACGAGCAGTACTTC,CAGFVYEQYF,TRBJ2-7,.,.,TRBV5-1
TGTGCCAGCAGCCAAGATATGGGGCGAGGCTACACCTTC,CASSQDMGRGYTF,TRBJ1-2,.,.,TRBV14
TGTGCCTGGAGTGGTGCTACTAACTATGGCTACACCTTC,CAWSGATNYGYTF,TRBJ1-2,.,.,TRBV30
TGTGCCAGCAGCCTCTTTAACATTCAGTACTTC,CASSLFNIQYF,TRBJ2-4,.,.,TRBV5-6
TGTGCCAGCTCACCACCGGCCCGAGGAGAGACCCAGTACTTC,CASSPPARGETQYF,TRBJ2-5,.,.,TRBV18
TGTGCCAGCAGTGAAGGGGGACGGAAAGCTTTCTTT,CASSEGGRKAFF,TRBJ1-1,once,.,TRBV6-1
TGTGCCAGCAGCCAAGATTTAAGGCGGGCCGACGAGCAGTACTTC,CASSQDLRRADEQYF,TRBJ2-7,.,.,TRBV3-1
TGTGCCTGGAGTGTACAGACCCACACTGAAGCTTTCTTT,CAWSVQTHTEAFF,TRBJ1-1,.,.,TRBV30
TGTGCCAGCAGCCAAGTTGCAGGGGGGAAAGACATTCAGTACTTC,CASSQVAGGKDIQYF,TRBJ2-4,.,.,TRBV3-1
TGTGCTAGTGGTTTGGCCCCGACAGGTAGGGGTCAGAATGAGCAGTTCTTC,CASGLAPTGRGQNEQFF,TRBJ2-1,.,.,TRBV12-5
TGCAGTGCTAGGAGCTCCGGGACTAGCGGAGTAGCCAAAAACATTCAGTACTTC,CSARSSGTSGVAKNIQYF,TRBJ2-4,.,TRBD2,TRBV20-1
TGCAGCCAAAGCCGGGACAGGGGCAATGAGCAGTTCTTC,CSQSRDRGNEQFF,TRBJ2-1,.,TRBD1,TRBV29-1
TGTGCCACCAGAACACTAGTGCGGGGAGGGACCGCCTCTTCCTTGAACACTGAAGCTTTCTTT,CATRTLVRGGTASSLNTEAFF,TRBJ1-1,.,.,TRBV24-1
TGTGCCTGGGGGACAGGGATCCCATATGGCTACACCTTC,CAWGTGIPYGYTF,TRBJ1-2,.,TRBD1,TRBV30
TGTGCCTGGAGTTGGACTAGTCCCCACACGCAGTATTTT,CAWSWTSPHTQYF,TRBJ2-3,.,TRBD2,TRBV30
TGTGCCAGCAGCCCCTCGGGACTGACCTACGAGCAGTACTTC,CASSPSGLTYEQYF,TRBJ2-7,.,.,TRBV7-2
TGTGCCAGCAGCTCAGTAGCGGGAGTGGGTTACAATGAGCAGTTCTTC,CASSSVAGVGYNEQFF,TRBJ2-1,.,TRBD2,TRBV7-3
TGTGCCAGCAGTTTACGGGGCTCTGGGGCCAACGTCCTGACTTTC,CASSLRGSGANVLTF,TRBJ2-6,.,.,TRBV12-3/TRBV12-4
TGTGCCAGCAGCGAGAACTCAAACATTCAGTACTTC,CASSENSNIQYF,TRBJ2-4,.,.,TRBV7-3
TGCGCCAGCAGAGGAGGGCCTACGGATGGCTACACCTTC,CASRGGPTDGYTF,TRBJ1-2,once,.,TRBV5-1
TGTGCCAGCAGCTATAGCCGCTCCTACAATGAGCAGTTCTTC,CASSYSRSYNEQFF,TRBJ2-1,.,.,TRBV7-2
TGCAGTGCTAGAGGAGGGACTAGCCAAGAGACCCAGTACTTC,CSARGGTSQETQYF,TRBJ2-5,.,TRBD2,TRBV20-1
TGTGCCAGCACCCACCGGGCCACCTATGGCTACACCTTC,CASTHRATYGYTF,TRBJ1-2,once,.,TRBV3-1
TGTGCCAGCAGCAAAGCAAGGACTAGCGATAACACAGATACGCAGTATTTT,CASSKARTSDNTDTQYF,TRBJ2-3,.,TRBD2,TRBV14
TGTGCCAGCAGCTGGCCCGCTAGCGCCGGCGGCACAGATACGCAGTATTTT,CASSWPASAGGTDTQYF,TRBJ2-3,.,.,TRBV7-2
TGTGCCTGGAGTGTACCAGCGACAGTGAACATTCAGTACTTC,CAWSVPATVNIQYF,TRBJ2-4,.,.,TRBV30
TGTGCCAGTAGATCAGGGGGCCGGGACAGAGAATTTACCTATGGCTACACCTTC,CASRSGGRDREFTYGYTF,TRBJ1-2,.,TRBD1,TRBV19
TGCAGCGTTAGTAAGGTAGCGACTAGCACAGATACGCAGTATTTT,CSVSKVATSTDTQYF,TRBJ2-3,.,.,TRBV29-1
TGTGCCAGCGGAACGGGACAGGCAGGCAATCAGCCCCAGCATTTT,CASGTGQAGNQPQHF,TRBJ1-5,.,TRBD1,TRBV6-5
TGTGCCAGCAGTCCGTTGCGGGGGAGGCGGTCCTACGAGCAGTACTTC,CASSPLRGRRSYEQYF,TRBJ2-7,.,TRBD2,TRBV5-6